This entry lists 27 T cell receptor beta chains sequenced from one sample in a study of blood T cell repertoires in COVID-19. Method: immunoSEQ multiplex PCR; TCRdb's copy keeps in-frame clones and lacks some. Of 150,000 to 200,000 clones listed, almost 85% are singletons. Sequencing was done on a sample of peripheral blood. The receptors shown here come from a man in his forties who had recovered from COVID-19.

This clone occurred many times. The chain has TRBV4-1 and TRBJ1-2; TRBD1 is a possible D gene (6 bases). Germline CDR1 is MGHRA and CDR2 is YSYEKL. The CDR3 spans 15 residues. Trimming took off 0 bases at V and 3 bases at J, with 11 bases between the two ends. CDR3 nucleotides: TGCGCCAGCAGCCAAGAGTCCAGGGGCGACTATGGCTACACCTTC. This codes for CASSQESRGDYGYTF.

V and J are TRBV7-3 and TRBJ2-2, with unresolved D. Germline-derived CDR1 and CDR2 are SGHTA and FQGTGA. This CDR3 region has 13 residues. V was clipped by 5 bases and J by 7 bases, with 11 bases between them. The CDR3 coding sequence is TGTGCCAGCAGCGGCACTACTAACGGGGAGCTGTTTTTT. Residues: CASSGTTNGELFF.

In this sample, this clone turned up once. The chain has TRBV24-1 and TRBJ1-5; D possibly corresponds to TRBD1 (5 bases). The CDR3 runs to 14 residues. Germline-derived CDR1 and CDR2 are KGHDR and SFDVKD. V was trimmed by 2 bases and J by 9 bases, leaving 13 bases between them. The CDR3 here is CATSDSTESGPQHF. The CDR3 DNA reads TGTGCCACCAGTGATTCGACAGAATCAGGGCCCCAGCATTTT.

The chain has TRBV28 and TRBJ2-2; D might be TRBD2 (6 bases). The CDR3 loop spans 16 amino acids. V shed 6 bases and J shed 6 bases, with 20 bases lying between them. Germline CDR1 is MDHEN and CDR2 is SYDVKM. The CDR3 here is CASRTSRDSSAGELFF. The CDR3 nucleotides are TGTGCCAGCAGAACTTCGAGGGACTCCTCGGCCGGGGAGCTGTTTTTT.

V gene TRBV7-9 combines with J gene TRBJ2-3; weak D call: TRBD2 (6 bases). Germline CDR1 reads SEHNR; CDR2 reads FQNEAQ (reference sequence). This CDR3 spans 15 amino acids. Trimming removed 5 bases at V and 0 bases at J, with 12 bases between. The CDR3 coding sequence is TGTGCCAGCAGCCTTTACGGGGGTAGCACAGATACGCAGTATTTT. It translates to CASSLYGGSTDTQYF.

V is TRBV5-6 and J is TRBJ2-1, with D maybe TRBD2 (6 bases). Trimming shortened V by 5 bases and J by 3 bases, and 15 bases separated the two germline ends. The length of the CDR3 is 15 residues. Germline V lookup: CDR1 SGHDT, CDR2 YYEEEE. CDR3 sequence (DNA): TGTGCCAGCAGGGTGCGGGGTAACGTCTACAATGAGCAGTTCTTC. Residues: CASRVRGNVYNEQFF.

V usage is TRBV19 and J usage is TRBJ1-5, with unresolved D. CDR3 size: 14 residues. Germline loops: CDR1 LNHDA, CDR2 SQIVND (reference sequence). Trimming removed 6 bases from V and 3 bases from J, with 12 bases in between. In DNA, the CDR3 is TGTGCCAGTAGCACGGGGAGATTCAATCAGCCCCAGCATTTT. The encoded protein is CASSTGRFNQPQHF.

CDR3 DNA sequence: TGTGCCAGCAGCTTGGAGAAGGGGGGGTTCAATGAGCAGTTCTTC. This encodes CASSLEKGGFNEQFF. This chain links TRBV5-6 with TRBJ2-1; a weak D match, TRBD2 (7 bases). In germline, CDR1 is SGHDT, CDR2 YYEEEE. Trimming pared 0 bases from V and 6 bases from J, leaving 13 bases between. This CDR3 has 15 amino acids.

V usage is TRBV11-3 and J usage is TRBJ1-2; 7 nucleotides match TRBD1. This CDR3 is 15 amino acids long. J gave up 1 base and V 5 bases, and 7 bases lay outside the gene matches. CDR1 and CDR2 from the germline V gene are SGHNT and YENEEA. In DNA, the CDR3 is TGTGCCAGCAGCCTAGGGACAGTGGATAACTATGGCTACACCTTC. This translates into CASSLGTVDNYGYTF.

The CDR3 region is CASSPSGGQGKSEQYF. CDR3 DNA sequence: TGTGCCAGTAGTCCCTCCGGAGGACAGGGGAAGAGTGAGCAGTACTTC. This chain uses TRBV19 with TRBJ2-7; 9 bases align to TRBD1. Germline trimming cut 5 bases from V and 7 bases from J; bases unmatched to any gene: 15. Germline V gene sequence: CDR1 LNHDA, CDR2 SQIVND (reference sequence). CDR3 length: 16 residues.

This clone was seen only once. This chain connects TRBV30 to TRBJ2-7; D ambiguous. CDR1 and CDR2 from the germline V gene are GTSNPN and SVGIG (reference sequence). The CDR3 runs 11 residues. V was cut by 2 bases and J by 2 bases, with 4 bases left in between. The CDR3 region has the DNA TGTGCCTGGAGTTATGCCTACGAGCAGTACTTC. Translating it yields CAWSYAYEQYF.

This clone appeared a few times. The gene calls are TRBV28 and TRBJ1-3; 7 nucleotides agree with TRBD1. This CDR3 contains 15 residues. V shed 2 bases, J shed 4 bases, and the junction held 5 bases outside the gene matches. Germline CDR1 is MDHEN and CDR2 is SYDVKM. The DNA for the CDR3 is TGTGCCAGCAGTTTAGACAGGGAAAGCGGAAACACCATATATTTT. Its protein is CASSLDRESGNTIYF.

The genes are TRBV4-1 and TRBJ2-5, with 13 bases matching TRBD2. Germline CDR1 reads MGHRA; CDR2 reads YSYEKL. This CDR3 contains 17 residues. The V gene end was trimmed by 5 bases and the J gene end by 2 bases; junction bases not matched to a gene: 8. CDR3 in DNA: TGCGCCAGCAGCAAACCCACGGGACTAGCGGGACAAGAGACCCAGTACTTC. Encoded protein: CASSKPTGLAGQETQYF.

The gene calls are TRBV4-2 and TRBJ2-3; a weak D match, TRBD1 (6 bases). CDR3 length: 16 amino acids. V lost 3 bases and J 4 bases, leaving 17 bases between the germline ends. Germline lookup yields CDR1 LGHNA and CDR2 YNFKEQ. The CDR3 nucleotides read TGTGCCAGCAGCCACCCAAAGGGGGAAGGGGCAGATACGCAGTATTTT. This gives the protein CASSHPKGEGADTQYF.

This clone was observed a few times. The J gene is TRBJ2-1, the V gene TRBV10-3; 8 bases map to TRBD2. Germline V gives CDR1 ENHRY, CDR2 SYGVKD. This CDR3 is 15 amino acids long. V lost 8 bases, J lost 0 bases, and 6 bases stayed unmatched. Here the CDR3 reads CAISQSGSSYNEQFF. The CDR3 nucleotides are TGTGCCATCTCTCAGAGCGGGAGCTCCTACAATGAGCAGTTCTTC.

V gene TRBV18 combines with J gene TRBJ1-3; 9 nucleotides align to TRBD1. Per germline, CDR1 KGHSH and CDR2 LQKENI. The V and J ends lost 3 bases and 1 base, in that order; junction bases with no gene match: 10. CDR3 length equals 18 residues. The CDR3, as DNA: TGTGCCAGCTCACCCTTCAGGGGACAGGGATCGTCTGGAAACACCATATATTTT. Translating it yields CASSPFRGQGSSGNTIYF. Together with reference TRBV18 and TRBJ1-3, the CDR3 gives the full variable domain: NAGVMQNPRHLVRRRGQEARLRCSPMKGHSHVYWYRQLPEEGLKFMVYLQKENIIDESGMPKERFSAEFPKEGPSILRIQQVVRGDSAAYFCASSPFRGQGSSGNTIYFGEGSWLTVV.

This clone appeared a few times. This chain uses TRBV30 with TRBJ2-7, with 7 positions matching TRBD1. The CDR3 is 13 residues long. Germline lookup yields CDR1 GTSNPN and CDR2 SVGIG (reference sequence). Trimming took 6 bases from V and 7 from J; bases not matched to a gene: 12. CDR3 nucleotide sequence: TGTGCCTGCCACGGGACAGCTCAGAGAGAGCAGTACTTC. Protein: CACHGTAQREQYF.

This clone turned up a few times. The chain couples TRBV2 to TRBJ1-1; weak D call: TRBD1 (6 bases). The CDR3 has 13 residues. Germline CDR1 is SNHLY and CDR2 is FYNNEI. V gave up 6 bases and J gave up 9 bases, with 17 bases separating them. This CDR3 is CASREHGQSQAFF. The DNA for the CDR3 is TGTGCCAGCAGAGAACACGGACAGTCCCAAGCTTTCTTT. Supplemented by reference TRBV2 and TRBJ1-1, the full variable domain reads EPEVTQTPSHQVTQMGQEVILRCVPISNHLYFYWYRQILGQKVEFLVSFYNNEISEKSEIFDDQFSVERPDGSNFTLKIRSTKLEDSAMYFCASREHGQSQAFFGQGTRLTVV.

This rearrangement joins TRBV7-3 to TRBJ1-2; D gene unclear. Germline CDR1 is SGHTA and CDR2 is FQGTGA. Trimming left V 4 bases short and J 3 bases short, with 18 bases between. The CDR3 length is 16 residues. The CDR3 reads CASSSGGLLGDYGYTF. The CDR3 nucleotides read TGTGCCAGCAGCTCCGGAGGCCTTTTGGGAGACTATGGCTACACCTTC.

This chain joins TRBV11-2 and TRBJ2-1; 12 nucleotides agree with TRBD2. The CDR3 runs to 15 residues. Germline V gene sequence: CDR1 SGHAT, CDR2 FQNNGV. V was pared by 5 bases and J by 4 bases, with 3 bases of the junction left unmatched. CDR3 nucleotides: TGTGCCAGCAGCCAGACTAGCGGGAGATACAATGAGCAGTTCTTC. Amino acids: CASSQTSGRYNEQFF.

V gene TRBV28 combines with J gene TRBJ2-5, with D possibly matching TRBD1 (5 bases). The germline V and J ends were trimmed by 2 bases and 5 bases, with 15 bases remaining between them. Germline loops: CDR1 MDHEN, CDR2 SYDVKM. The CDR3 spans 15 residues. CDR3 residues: CASSLSAGSRETQYF. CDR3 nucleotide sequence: TGTGCCAGCAGTTTAAGCGCAGGGTCAAGGGAGACCCAGTACTTC. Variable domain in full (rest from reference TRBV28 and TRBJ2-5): DVKVTQSSRYLVKRTGEKVFLECVQDMDHENMFWYRQDPGLGLRLIYFSYDVKMKEKGDIPEGYSVSREKKERFSLILESASTNQTSMYLCASSLSAGSRETQYFGPGTRLLVL.

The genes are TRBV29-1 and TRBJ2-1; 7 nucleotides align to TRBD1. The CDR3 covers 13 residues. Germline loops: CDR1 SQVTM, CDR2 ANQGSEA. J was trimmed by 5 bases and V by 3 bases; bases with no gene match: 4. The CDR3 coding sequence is TGCAGCGTTGAGGGACAGCCCAACAATGAGCAGTTCTTC. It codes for CSVEGQPNNEQFF.

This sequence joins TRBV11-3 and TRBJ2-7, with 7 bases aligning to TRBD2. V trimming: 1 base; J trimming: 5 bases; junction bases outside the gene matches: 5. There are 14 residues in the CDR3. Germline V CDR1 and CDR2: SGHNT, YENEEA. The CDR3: CASSLGLAGDEQYF. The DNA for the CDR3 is TGTGCCAGCAGCTTAGGACTGGCGGGGGACGAGCAGTACTTC.

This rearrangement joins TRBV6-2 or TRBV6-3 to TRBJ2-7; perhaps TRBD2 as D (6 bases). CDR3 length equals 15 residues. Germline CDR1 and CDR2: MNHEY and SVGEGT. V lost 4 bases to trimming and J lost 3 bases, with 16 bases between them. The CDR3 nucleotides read TGTGCCAGCAGTTCGGGCGGGGTATCGAACTACGAGCAGTACTTC. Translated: CASSSGGVSNYEQYF.

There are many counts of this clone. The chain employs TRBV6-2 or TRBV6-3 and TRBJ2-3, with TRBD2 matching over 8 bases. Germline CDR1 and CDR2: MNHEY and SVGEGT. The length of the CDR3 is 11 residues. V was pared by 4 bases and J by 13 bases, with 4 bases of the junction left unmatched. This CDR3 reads CASSWGLGEYF. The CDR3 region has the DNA TGTGCCAGCAGTTGGGGACTAGGAGAGTATTTT.

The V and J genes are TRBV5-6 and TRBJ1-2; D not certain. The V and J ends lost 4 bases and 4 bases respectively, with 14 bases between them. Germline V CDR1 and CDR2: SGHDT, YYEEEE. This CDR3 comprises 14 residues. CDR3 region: CASSATSPFYGYTF. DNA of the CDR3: TGTGCCAGCAGCGCGACATCCCCTTTCTATGGCTACACCTTC.

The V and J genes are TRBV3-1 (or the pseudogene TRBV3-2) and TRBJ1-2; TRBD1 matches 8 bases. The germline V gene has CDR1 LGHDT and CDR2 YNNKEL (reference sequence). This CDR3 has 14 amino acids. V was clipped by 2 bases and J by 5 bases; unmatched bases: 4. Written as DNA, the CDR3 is TGTGCCAGCAGCCAACAGGGGGCTGGGTATGGCTACACCTTC. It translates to CASSQQGAGYGYTF.